The next 20 T cell receptor beta chains were all read from a single sample in a study of T-cell reconstitution after alpha-beta-depleted transplantation in children (dated by TCRdb to about 2016). Receptor libraries were prepared by PCR. The reads were generated on an Illumina HiSeq 2500. TCR library preparation used molecular barcoding, with unique molecular identifiers applied to normalize quantification of the TCRbeta repertoire. In TCRdb, the public reads were trimmed at Q25 with fastp and aligned with MiXCR, with productive beta chains retained. Merged by CDR3 protein, the rows form single entries marked with the most common genes and DNA. The sample table lists 600,000 to 800,000 distinct CDR3 sequences, about an eighth of them with a count of one. The ten most abundant clones make up around 0.79% of the sample. Per the publication, the treatment or condition label means: allogeneic hematopoietic cell transplantation with graft depleted of TCRalphabeta T cells and CD19 B cells.

The sequences come from PBMCs, collected before TCRalphabeta/CD19-depleted stem cell transplant. These receptors were taken from a girl aged 2-10 years with congenital amegakaryocytic thrombocytopenia, due to receive a stem cell transplant.

In its sample, this clonotype was seen many times. The chain combines TRBV10-2 with TRBJ2-5; D possibly corresponds to TRBD1 (5 bases). The CDR3 contains 13 residues. From germline, CDR1 is WSHSY and CDR2 SAAADI. V was cut by 0 bases and J by 11 bases, with 13 bases left in between. The CDR3 nucleotides read TGCGCCAGCAGTGAGTCTGAAGCAGGGTCACAGTACTTC. Translation gives CASSESEAGSQYF.

This clonotype occurred many times. This chain links TRBV6-5 with TRBJ1-1; no definite D call. This CDR3 has 13 residues. The V and J ends lost 1 base and 3 bases respectively, with 6 bases between them. Germline CDR1 MNHEY, CDR2 SVGAGI. The CDR3 DNA is TGTGCCAGCAGTTACTTCGGGGACACTGAAGCTTTCTTT. This sequence encodes CASSYFGDTEAFF.

There are many counts of this clonotype. The J gene is TRBJ2-1, the V gene TRBV5-1; D may be TRBD2 (6 bases). Between the trimmed V and J ends, which lost 9 bases and 3 bases, there was a span of 16 bases. Germline CDR1 and CDR2: SGHRS and YFSETQ. The CDR3 is 14 amino acids. CDR3 region: CATSRELGYNEQFF. In nucleotides, the CDR3 is TGCGCCACATCGCGGGAACTAGGCTACAATGAGCAGTTCTTC.

There are many counts of this clonotype. The genes are TRBV5-6 and TRBJ2-3; TRBD2 aligns across 8 bases. The germline gives CDR1 SGHDT, CDR2 YYEEEE. Trimming cost V 6 bases and J 3 bases; bases outside gene matches: 15. The CDR3 runs to 17 residues. In nucleotides, the CDR3 is TGTGCCAGCACCGAAGACGGGAGGGCCTTTGATACAGATACGCAGTATTTT. The encoded protein is CASTEDGRAFDTDTQYF.

The chain has TRBV11-2 and TRBJ2-3; 11 bases are a match to TRBD2. Germline V gene lookup returns CDR1 SGHAT and CDR2 FQNNGV. The trim removed 0 bases at V and 6 bases at J, leaving 17 bases unmatched. This CDR3 is built from 20 residues. Written as DNA, the CDR3 is TGTGCCAGCAGCTTAGATCCTCATGGCGGTAGCGGGAGGGCCGTGGATACGCAGTATTTT. Its protein is CASSLDPHGGSGRAVDTQYF.

On this clonotype: One junction end disagrees with the germline gene, perhaps due to a read error. CDR3 sequence reads: CTSVARNRSYYGYTF. CDR3 coding DNA: TGTACCAGCGTGGCCAGAAACCGATCATATTATGGCTACACCTTC. The gene calls are TRBV7-9 and TRBJ1-2; D gene ambiguous. Per germline, CDR1 SEHNR and CDR2 FQNEAQ (reference sequence). The CDR3 contains 15 residues.

In its sample, this clonotype was seen many times. The chain employs TRBV12-3 or TRBV12-4 and TRBJ1-4, with D perhaps TRBD1 (6 bases). This CDR3 region has 14 residues. Trimming took off 4 bases at V and 8 bases at J, with 14 bases between the two ends. The CDR3 DNA reads TGTGCCAGCAGTTGGGACAAGTATGGGGAAAAACTGTTTTTT. It yields the protein CASSWDKYGEKLFF.

The chain employs TRBV20-1 and TRBJ2-1; D assignment may be TRBD1 or TRBD2 (5 bases each). Trimming cost V 1 base and J 6 bases, with 16 bases left between them. The CDR3 runs to 15 residues. Germline V gives CDR1 DFQATT, CDR2 SNEGSKA (reference sequence). This chain's CDR3 is CSARGGWERGNEQFF. The CDR3 coding sequence is TGCAGTGCTAGAGGGGGGTGGGAGAGGGGCAATGAGCAGTTCTTC.

Only a few counts were recorded for this clonotype. The rearrangement joins TRBV12-3 or TRBV12-4 to TRBJ2-7, with 9 bases identical to TRBD2. V was pared by 1 base and J by 6 bases, with 4 bases of the junction left unmatched. This CDR3 comprises 14 residues. Written as DNA, the CDR3 is TGTGCCAGCAGTTTAGGGACTAGCGTGCCCGAGCAGTACTTC. It codes for CASSLGTSVPEQYF.

This clonotype was seen a handful of times. The chain joins TRBV6-5 to TRBJ2-3; a weak D match, TRBD2 (7 bases). This CDR3 contains 14 residues. V was pared by 6 bases and J by 7 bases, with 17 bases between. The germline CDR1 and CDR2 sequences are MNHEY and SVGAGI. The CDR3 spells CASSPRGGGNTQYF. In DNA form, the CDR3 reads TGTGCCAGCAGCCCCCGGGGAGGGGGGAATACGCAGTATTTT.

Many counts were recorded for this clonotype. This chain joins TRBV12-3 or TRBV12-4 and TRBJ2-3; D may be TRBD1 or TRBD2 (5 bases each). Trimming cost V 4 bases and J 1 base, with 15 bases left between them. This CDR3 comprises 16 residues. Here the CDR3 DNA reads TGTGCCAGCAGTTCCCATAGGGACCGACGCACAGATACGCAGTATTTT. It codes for CASSSHRDRRTDTQYF.

The sample holds many counts of this clonotype. This chain uses TRBV5-1 with TRBJ1-1, with 8 bases fitting TRBD1. The V gene's germline CDR1 is SGHRS and CDR2 YFSETQ. The CDR3 is 14 residues long. The J segment lost 0 bases and the V segment lost 4 bases, leaving 2 bases of the junction unmatched. The CDR3 nucleotides read TGCGCCAGCAGCCCGGGACAGGTGAACACTGAAGCTTTCTTT. Amino acid sequence: CASSPGQVNTEAFF.

This clonotype was counted ten times or more. The chain carries TRBV5-1 and TRBJ2-3, with 9 bases that match TRBD1. CDR1 SGHRS and CDR2 YFSETQ come from the germline V gene. The CDR3 loop spans 15 amino acids. Losses at the gene ends were 5 bases for V and 2 bases for J; bases not matched to a gene: 6. The CDR3 loop reads CASRQNRGLTDTQYF. CDR3 nucleotides: TGCGCCAGCAGACAAAACAGGGGGCTCACAGATACGCAGTATTTT.

The table lists this clonotype with many counts. The chain uses TRBV20-1 and TRBJ2-5, with a possible D match to TRBD2 (5 bases). The germline V gene has CDR1 DFQATT and CDR2 SNEGSKA (reference sequence). Trimming pared 3 bases from V and 1 base from J, leaving 21 bases between. The CDR3 consists of 17 residues. In nucleotides, the CDR3 is TGCAGTGCTAGTTCACCGCGCCCGGGATCGCTCCAAGAGACCCAGTACTTC. Translation gives CSASSPRPGSLQETQYF.

The V and J genes are TRBV11-2 and TRBJ1-2; D remains unclear. There are 16 residues in the CDR3. Germline assignment: CDR1 SGHAT and CDR2 FQNNGV. V lost 0 bases and J lost 3, with 14 bases in between. The DNA for the CDR3 is TGTGCCAGCAGCTTAGACTCCGTAGGGAGAGACTATGGCTACACCTTC. Its protein product is CASSLDSVGRDYGYTF.

This clonotype was counted ten times or more. This chain links TRBV5-1 with TRBJ2-3, with 11 bases that match TRBD2. Germline-derived CDR1 and CDR2 are SGHRS and YFSETQ. V was pared by 1 base and J by 2 bases, with 3 bases of the junction left unmatched. This CDR3 spans 16 amino acids. The CDR3, as DNA: TGCGCCAGCAGCTTGACGACTAGCGGGACCACAGATACGCAGTATTTT. This codes for CASSLTTSGTTDTQYF.

The chain carries TRBV7-9 and TRBJ1-6; D uncertain. Trimming removed 3 bases from V and 10 bases from J, with 16 bases in between. This CDR3 contains 15 residues. CDR1 SEHNR and CDR2 FQNEAQ come from the germline V gene (reference sequence). Here the CDR3 DNA reads TGTGCCAGCAGCTTGGTTGCAGGAAAGGGATCACCCCTCCACTTT. This sequence encodes CASSLVAGKGSPLHF.

This chain joins TRBV5-1 and TRBJ2-2, with TRBD1 as a possible D gene (6 bases). From germline, CDR1 is SGHRS and CDR2 YFSETQ. The V and J ends lost 6 bases and 4 bases respectively, with 10 bases between them. The CDR3 runs to 13 residues. The CDR3 sequence is CASTGAVTGELFF. Here the CDR3 DNA reads TGCGCCAGCACAGGGGCGGTCACCGGGGAGCTGTTTTTT.

The chain is built from TRBV12-3 or TRBV12-4 and TRBJ2-2; TRBD2 aligns across 10 bases. The CDR3 spans 15 residues. Trimming took 7 bases from V and 6 from J; bases not matched to a gene: 8. This CDR3 reads CASTLAGGRAGELFF. The CDR3 DNA reads TGTGCCAGCACCTTAGCGGGAGGCCGGGCCGGGGAGCTGTTTTTT.

V gene TRBV5-6 combines with J gene TRBJ1-2; 8 bases map to TRBD1. The germline V gene has CDR1 SGHDT and CDR2 YYEEEE. The CDR3 has 13 residues. With V trimmed by 6 bases and J by 4 bases, 5 bases remained unmatched. CDR3 DNA sequence: TGTGCCAGCACCCCGGGACAGGCCTATGGCTACACCTTC. Translating gives CASTPGQAYGYTF.